The source of this TCR beta chain is a study of T-cell memory formation after mild COVID-19 (dated by TCRdb to about 2021). Turning to the overall study: Most TCR sequence clusters were specific to one of the two donors. Two young, previously healthy adult volunteers made up the cohort, one male and one female. In a couple of donors, T-cell clones that expanded and contracted after mild COVID-19 were tracked by sequencing TCRalpha and TCRbeta repertoires over time.

Points the paper makes about the study in general: Contracting CD4+ clones appeared mostly in the CM and EM memory subsets, whereas CD8+ clones were enriched in EMRA. The detection of some responding clones in pre-infection memory suggests that pre-existing cross-reactive memory T cells joined the SARS-CoV-2 response. The second-wave clones that peaked on day 37 were not confirmed to be SARS-CoV-2 specific. The study covered only a couple of mild cases, and larger cohorts including severe cases with pre-infection samples were considered necessary. From day 15 to 85, contracting clones showed balanced CD4/CD8 phenotypes, whereas a second wave of clones that expanded from day 15 to 37 leaned towards CD4+.

Instrument used: Illumina NovaSeq 6000. TCRalpha and TCRbeta cDNA libraries were constructed by 5'RACE with constant-segment primers, with sample barcodes and unique molecular identifiers being introduced. Trizol reagent was used to extract RNA from every sample. Libraries were amplified in two PCR steps, with a second sample barcode and Illumina TruSeq adapters added in the second step. Sequencing of libraries was performed on an Illumina NovaSeq with 2 x 150 bp paired-end reads. The authors processed their data as follows. Reads were demultiplexed and collapsed into UMI-guided consensus sequences with migec v1.2.7. Using mixcr v2.1.11, UMI consensuses were aligned to TRA and TRB V and J templates and then assembled into clonotypes. Expanded or contracted clonotypes were those called significant by both edgeR and NoisET, with noise models trained on biological replicates. For edgeR calls, the thresholds were a false discovery rate-adjusted p below 0.01 and a log2 fold-change of 1. PCA with hierarchical clustering of max-normalized trajectories of the 1000 most abundant clonotypes was used as exploratory dynamics analysis. Each responding clone was given a CD4 or CD8 phenotype based on the CD4+ and CD8+ repertoires, which had been sequenced separately. TCRdb redid the processing of the public reads, applying fastp at Q25 and MiXCR, and retained in-frame beta chains. Under each unique CDR3 protein, matching rows form one entry showing the most common genes and DNA. The V and J calls were determined by TCRdb, not by the authors. A total of roughly 51,000 distinct CDR3 sequences appear in this sample, under 7.5% of them only once. The ten largest clones add up to 1.4% of the sample.

This clonotype was seen many times. Its target antigen remains unknown. Base quality data are lacking; no much larger clone is found one base away. V is trimmed back by 5 bases and J by 6 bases, and the junction contains 8 bases that no gene match accounts for. Based on the germline V gene (reference sequence), the CDR1 and CDR2 sequences are SEHNR and FQNEAQ. Counted from cysteine to phenylalanine, this CDR3 has 14 amino acids. CDR3 DNA only is kept here, 42 bases in frame from base 1. PBMCs were isolated by Ficoll-Paque density gradient centrifugation. The TCR originated in a man aged 18 to 29 who had mild COVID-19 (a few samples of this study predate the infection). The sample titles of this study are shuffled in the database, so cell type and time point are left out; the donor was told from shared clones. The V gene is TRBV7-9 and the J gene is TRBJ2-7, and TRBD1 matches 9 of the central bases. The specimen was PBMCs or a T cell subset sorted from them (not recorded which). Here is the DNA: TGTGCCAGCAGCATTGGACAGGGGATCCTCGAGCAGTACTTC. Protein translation: CASSIGQGILEQYF.